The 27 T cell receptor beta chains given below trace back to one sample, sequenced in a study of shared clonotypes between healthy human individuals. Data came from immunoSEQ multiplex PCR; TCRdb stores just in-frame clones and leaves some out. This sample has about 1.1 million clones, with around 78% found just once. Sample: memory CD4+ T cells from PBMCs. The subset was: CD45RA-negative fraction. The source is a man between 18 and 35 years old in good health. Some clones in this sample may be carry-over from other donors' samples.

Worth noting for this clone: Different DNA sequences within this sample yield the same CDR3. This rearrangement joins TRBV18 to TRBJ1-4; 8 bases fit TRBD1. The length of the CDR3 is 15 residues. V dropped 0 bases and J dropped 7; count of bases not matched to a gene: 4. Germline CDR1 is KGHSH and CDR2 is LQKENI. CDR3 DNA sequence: TGTGCCAGCTCACCACCCGGACAGGGTGGTGAAAAACTGTTTTTT. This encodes CASSPPGQGGEKLFF.

The CDR3 here is CASSYRGNEQFF. DNA for the CDR3: TGTGCCAGCAGCTACCGGGGCAATGAGCAGTTCTTC. This chain joins TRBV7-2 and TRBJ2-1, with D possibly TRBD2 on 5 matching bases. The CDR3 contains 12 residues. CDR1 and CDR2 (germline): SGHTA, FQGNSA. V lost 4 bases, J lost 6 bases, and 7 bases lay in between.

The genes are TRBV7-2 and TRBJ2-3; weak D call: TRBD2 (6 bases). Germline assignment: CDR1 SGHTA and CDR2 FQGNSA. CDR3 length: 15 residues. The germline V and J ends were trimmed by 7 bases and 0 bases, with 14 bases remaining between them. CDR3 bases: TGTGCCAGCAATCCGCGGGGCGCTAGCACAGATACGCAGTATTTT. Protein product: CASNPRGASTDTQYF.

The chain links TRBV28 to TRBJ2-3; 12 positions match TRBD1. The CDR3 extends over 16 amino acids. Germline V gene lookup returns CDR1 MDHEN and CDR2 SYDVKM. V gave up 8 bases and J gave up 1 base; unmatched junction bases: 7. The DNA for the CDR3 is TGTGCCAGCCGACGGGGGACAGGGGGCGGCACAGATACGCAGTATTTT. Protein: CASRRGTGGGTDTQYF. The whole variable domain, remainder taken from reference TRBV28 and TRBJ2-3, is DVKVTQSSRYLVKRTGEKVFLECVQDMDHENMFWYRQDPGLGLRLIYFSYDVKMKEKGDIPEGYSVSREKKERFSLILESASTNQTSMYLCASRRGTGGGTDTQYFGPGTRLTVL.

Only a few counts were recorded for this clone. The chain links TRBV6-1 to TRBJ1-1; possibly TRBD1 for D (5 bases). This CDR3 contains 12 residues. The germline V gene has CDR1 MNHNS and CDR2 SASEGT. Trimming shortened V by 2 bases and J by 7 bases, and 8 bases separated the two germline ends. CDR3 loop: CASSESTVEAFF. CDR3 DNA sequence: TGTGCCAGCAGTGAATCGACAGTTGAAGCTTTCTTT.

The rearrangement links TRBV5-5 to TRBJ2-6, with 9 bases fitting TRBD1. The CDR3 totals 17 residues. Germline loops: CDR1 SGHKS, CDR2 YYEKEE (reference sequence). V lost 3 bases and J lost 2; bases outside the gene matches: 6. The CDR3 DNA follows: TGTGCCAGCAGCTCCGGGACAGGGTGGGCTGGGGCCAACGTCCTGACTTTC. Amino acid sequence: CASSSGTGWAGANVLTF. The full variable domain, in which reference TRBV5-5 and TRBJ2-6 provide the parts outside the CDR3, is DAGVTQSPTHLIKTRGQQVTLRCSPISGHKSVSWYQQVLGQGPQFIFQYYEKEERGRGNFPDRFSARQFPNYSSELNVNALLLGDSALYLCASSSGTGWAGANVLTFGAGSRLTVL.

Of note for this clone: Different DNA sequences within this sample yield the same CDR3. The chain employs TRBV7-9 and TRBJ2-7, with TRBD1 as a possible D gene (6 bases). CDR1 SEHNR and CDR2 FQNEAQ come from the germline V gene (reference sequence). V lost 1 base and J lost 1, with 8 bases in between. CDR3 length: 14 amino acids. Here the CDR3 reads CASSLGTGSYEQYF. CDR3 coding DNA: TGTGCCAGCAGCTTAGGTACAGGGTCCTACGAGCAGTACTTC.

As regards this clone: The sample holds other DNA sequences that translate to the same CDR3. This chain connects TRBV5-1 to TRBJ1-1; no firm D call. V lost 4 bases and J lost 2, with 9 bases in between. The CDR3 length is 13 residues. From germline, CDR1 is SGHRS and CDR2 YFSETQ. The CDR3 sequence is CASSLTVNTEAFF. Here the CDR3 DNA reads TGCGCCAGCAGCCTGACCGTAAACACTGAAGCTTTCTTT. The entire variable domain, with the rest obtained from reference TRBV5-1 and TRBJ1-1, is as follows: KAGVTQTPRYLIKTRGQQVTLSCSPISGHRSVSWYQQTPGQGLQFLFEYFSETQRNKGNFPGRFSGRQFSNSRSEMNVSTLELGDSALYLCASSLTVNTEAFFGQGTRLTVV.

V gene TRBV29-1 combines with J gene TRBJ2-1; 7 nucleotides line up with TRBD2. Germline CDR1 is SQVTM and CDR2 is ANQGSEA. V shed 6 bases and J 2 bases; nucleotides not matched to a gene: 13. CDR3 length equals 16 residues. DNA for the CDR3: TGCAGCGTGCACCTCATAGCGGGCGTTACCTACAATGAGCAGTTCTTC. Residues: CSVHLIAGVTYNEQFF.

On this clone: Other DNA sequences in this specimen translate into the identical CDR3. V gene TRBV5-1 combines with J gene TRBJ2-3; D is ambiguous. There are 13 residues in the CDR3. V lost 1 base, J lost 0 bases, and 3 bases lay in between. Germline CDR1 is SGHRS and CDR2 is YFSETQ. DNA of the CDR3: TGCGCCAGCAGCTTGACGAGCACAGATACGCAGTATTTT. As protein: CASSLTSTDTQYF.

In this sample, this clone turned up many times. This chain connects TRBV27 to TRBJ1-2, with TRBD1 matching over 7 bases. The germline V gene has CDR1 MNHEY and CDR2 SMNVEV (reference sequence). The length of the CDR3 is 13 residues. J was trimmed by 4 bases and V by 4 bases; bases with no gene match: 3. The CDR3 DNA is TGTGCCAGCAGTTACAGGGGTGGCTATGGCTACACCTTC. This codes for CASSYRGGYGYTF.

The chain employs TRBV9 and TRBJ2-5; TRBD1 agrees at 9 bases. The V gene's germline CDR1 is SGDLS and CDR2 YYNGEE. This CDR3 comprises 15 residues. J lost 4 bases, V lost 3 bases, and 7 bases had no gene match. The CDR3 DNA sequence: TGTGCCAGCAGCGCTACTACAGGGGGCCGAGAGACCCAGTACTTC. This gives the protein CASSATTGGRETQYF.

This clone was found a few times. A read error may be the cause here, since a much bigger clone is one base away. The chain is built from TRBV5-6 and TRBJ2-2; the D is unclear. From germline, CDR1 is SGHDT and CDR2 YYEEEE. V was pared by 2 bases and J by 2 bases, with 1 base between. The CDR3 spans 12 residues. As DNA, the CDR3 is TGTGCCAGCAGCTTTAACACCGGGGAGCTGTTTTTT. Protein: CASSFNTGELFF.

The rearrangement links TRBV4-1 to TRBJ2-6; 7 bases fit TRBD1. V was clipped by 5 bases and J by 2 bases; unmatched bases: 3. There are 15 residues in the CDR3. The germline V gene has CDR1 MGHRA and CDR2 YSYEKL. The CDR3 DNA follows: TGCGCCAGCAGCAGACAGGGTGCTGGGGCCAACGTCCTGACTTTC. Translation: CASSRQGAGANVLTF.

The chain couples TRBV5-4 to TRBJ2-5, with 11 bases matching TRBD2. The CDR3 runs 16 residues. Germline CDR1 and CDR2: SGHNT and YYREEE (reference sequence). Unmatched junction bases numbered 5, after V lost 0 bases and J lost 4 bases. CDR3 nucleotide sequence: TGTGCCAGCAGCTTGGGGGTAGCGGGAGGGCCAGAGACCCAGTACTTC. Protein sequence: CASSLGVAGGPETQYF.

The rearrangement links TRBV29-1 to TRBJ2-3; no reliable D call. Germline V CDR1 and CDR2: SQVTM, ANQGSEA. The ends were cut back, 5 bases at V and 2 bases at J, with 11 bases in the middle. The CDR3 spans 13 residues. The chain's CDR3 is CSVTAGPTDTQYF. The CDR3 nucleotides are TGCAGCGTTACGGCCGGGCCCACAGATACGCAGTATTTT.

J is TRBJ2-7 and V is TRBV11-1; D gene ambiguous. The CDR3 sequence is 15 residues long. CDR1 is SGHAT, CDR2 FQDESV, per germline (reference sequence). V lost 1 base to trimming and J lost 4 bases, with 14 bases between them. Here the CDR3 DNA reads TGTGCCAGCAGCTTAGGGATGGAAAGTACGTACGAGCAGTACTTC. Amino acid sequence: CASSLGMESTYEQYF.

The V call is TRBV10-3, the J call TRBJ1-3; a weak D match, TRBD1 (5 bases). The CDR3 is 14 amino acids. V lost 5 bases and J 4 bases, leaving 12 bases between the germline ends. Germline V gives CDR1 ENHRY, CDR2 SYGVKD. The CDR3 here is CAISPGSGGNTIYF. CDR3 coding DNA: TGTGCCATCAGTCCAGGGTCTGGCGGAAACACCATATATTTT.

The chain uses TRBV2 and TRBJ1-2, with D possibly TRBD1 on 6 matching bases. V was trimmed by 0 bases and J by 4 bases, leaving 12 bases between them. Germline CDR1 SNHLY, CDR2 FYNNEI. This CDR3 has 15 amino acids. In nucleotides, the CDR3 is TGTGCCAGCAGTGAAGCGCTTGGCAGGGGCTATGGCTACACCTTC. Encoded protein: CASSEALGRGYGYTF.

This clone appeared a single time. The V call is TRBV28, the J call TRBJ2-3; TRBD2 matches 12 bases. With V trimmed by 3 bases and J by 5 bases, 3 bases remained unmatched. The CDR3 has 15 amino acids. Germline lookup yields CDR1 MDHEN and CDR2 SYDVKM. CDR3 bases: TGTGCCAGCAGTTTTCCGACTAGCGGGAGAGATACGCAGTATTTT. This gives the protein CASSFPTSGRDTQYF.

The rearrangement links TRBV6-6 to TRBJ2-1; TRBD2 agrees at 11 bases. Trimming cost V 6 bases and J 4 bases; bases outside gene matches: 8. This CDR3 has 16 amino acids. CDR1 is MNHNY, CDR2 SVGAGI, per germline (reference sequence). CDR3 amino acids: CASRGTGTSGYNEQFF. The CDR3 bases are TGTGCCAGCAGGGGAACCGGGACTAGCGGATACAATGAGCAGTTCTTC.

The CDR3 protein is CASSPTGGRYEQYF. CDR3 coding DNA: TGTGCCAGCAGTCCGACAGGGGGCCGGTACGAGCAGTACTTC. This chain joins TRBV6-1 and TRBJ2-7; 10 bases match TRBD1. The CDR3 spans 14 residues. With 5 bases clipped from V and 4 bases from J, the junction kept 5 bases outside the gene matches. The germline V gene encodes CDR1 MNHNS and CDR2 SASEGT.

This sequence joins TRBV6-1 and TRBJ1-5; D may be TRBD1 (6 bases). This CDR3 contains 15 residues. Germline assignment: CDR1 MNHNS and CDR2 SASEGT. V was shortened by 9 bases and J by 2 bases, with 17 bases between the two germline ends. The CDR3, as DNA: TGTGCCAGGGACGGGGGGGGCAGAGGCAATCAGCCCCAGCATTTT. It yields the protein CARDGGGRGNQPQHF.

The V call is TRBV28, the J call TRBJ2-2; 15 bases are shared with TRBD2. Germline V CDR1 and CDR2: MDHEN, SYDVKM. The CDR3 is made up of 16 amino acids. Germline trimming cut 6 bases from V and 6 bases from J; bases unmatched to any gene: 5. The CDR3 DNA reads TGTGCCAGCAGCGGGACTAGCGGGAGGTTCGCCGGGGAGCTGTTTTTT. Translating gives CASSGTSGRFAGELFF.

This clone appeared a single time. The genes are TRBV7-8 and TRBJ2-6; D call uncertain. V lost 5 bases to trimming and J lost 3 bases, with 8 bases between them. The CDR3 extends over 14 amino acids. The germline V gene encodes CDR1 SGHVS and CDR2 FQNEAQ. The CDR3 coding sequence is TGTGCCAGCAGCCGGGCGGTTGGGGCCAACGTCCTGACTTTC. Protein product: CASSRAVGANVLTF.

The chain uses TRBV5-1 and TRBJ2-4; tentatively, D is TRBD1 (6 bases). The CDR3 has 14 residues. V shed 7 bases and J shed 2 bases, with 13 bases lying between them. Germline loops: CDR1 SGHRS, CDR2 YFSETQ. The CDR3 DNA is TGCGCCAGCCGCGGAGACAGGTCCAAAAACATTCAGTACTTC. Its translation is CASRGDRSKNIQYF.

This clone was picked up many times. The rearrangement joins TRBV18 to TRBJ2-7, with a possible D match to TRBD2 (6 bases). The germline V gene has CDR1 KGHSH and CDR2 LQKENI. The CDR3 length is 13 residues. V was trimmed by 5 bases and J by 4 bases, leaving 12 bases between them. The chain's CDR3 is CASSKSREYEQYF. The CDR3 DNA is TGTGCCAGCTCAAAAAGCCGGGAGTACGAGCAGTACTTC.